This entry lists 27 T cell receptor beta chains sequenced from one sample in a study of T cell responses to AZD1222 COVID-19 vaccine (dated by TCRdb to the early 2020s). The library came from the immunoSEQ multiplex PCR assay. Held by TCRdb, this immuneACCESS table contains in-frame sequences only and omits some clones. Under half of the omission traces to an unresolved V gene where checked; the cause of the rest is unknown. A total of 95,000 to 150,000 clones appear in this sample, approximately 86% of them only once. The ten largest account for approximately 2.6% of the sample. According to the study, the label for this sample's time point signals: about 28 days (+/-7) after the second vaccine dose. The sample here was peripheral blood, taken 28 days after the second AZD1222 dose. The origin of the receptors is an adult who received the AZD1222 COVID-19 vaccine.

The chain joins TRBV6-2 or TRBV6-3 to TRBJ1-6; tentatively, D is TRBD1 (6 bases). Germline V gene lookup returns CDR1 MNHEY and CDR2 SVGEGT. The CDR3 contains 13 residues. V lost 6 bases to trimming and J lost 14 bases, with 17 bases between them. The DNA for the CDR3 is TGTGCCAGCAGCCCCCTGGGGGGGCGGACCCTCCACTTT. It encodes CASSPLGGRTLHF.

This clone was seen only once. The chain combines TRBV5-8 with TRBJ2-7; D is perhaps TRBD1 (5 bases). Germline V gene lookup returns CDR1 SGHTS and CDR2 YDEGEE. With 5 bases removed from V and 7 bases from J, the gap between germline ends came to 25 bases. CDR3 length: 16 residues. The CDR3 loop is CASSHVRGQKWLEQYF. Written as DNA, the CDR3 is TGTGCCAGCAGTCACGTGAGAGGACAAAAGTGGCTGGAGCAGTACTTC.

The chain uses TRBV6-5 and TRBJ2-1; perhaps TRBD1 as D (7 bases). Trimming took 8 bases from V and 4 from J, leaving 18 bases between them. Germline V gene lookup returns CDR1 MNHEY and CDR2 SVGAGI. This CDR3 has 15 residues. The CDR3 region is CASGGGSPRYNEQFF. The CDR3 nucleotides read TGTGCCAGCGGAGGGGGCTCTCCCCGATACAATGAGCAGTTCTTC.

The genes are TRBV6-2 or TRBV6-3 and TRBJ1-5; D is undetermined. Germline CDR1 reads MNHEY; CDR2 reads SVGEGT. This CDR3 comprises 12 residues. V was pared by 5 bases and J by 4 bases, with 6 bases between. In DNA, the CDR3 is TGTGCCAGCAGTCCGACGAATCAGCCCCAGCATTTT. Its translation: CASSPTNQPQHF.

V usage is TRBV5-1 and J usage is TRBJ1-1, with 11 bases that match TRBD1. V lost 2 bases, J lost 1 base, and 10 bases stayed unmatched. Germline V CDR1 and CDR2: SGHRS, YFSETQ. This CDR3 spans 18 amino acids. The CDR3 nucleotides are TGCGCCAGCAGCTTACTTCGGACAGGGGGCGCCGGGAACACTGAAGCTTTCTTT. It is translated as CASSLLRTGGAGNTEAFF.

The rearrangement uses TRBV9 and TRBJ1-6; TRBD1 aligns across 7 bases. The germline V gene has CDR1 SGDLS and CDR2 YYNGEE. V lost 0 bases to trimming and J lost 8 bases; unmatched junction nucleotides: 5. This CDR3 spans 15 amino acids. CDR3 protein: CASSVVGQGDSPLHF. The DNA of the CDR3 is TGTGCCAGCAGCGTAGTAGGTCAGGGGGATTCACCCCTCCACTTT.

The chain couples TRBV3-1 (or the pseudogene TRBV3-2) to TRBJ2-3; 12 nucleotides line up with TRBD2. Germline V gene lookup returns CDR1 LGHDT and CDR2 YNNKEL (reference sequence). V trimming: 6 bases; J trimming: 14 bases; junction bases outside the gene matches: 6. The CDR3 has 12 residues. CDR3 region: CASRASGGATYF. The DNA for the CDR3 is TGTGCCAGCAGGGCTAGCGGGGGGGCGACGTATTTT.

The genes are TRBV5-5 and TRBJ1-3, with a possible D match to TRBD1 (6 bases). Germline loops: CDR1 SGHKS, CDR2 YYEKEE (reference sequence). V lost 1 base and J 0 bases, leaving 17 bases between the germline ends. The CDR3 is made up of 18 amino acids. As DNA, the CDR3 is TGTGCCAGCAGCTTGTGGGACACCGTTTCCCACTCTGGAAACACCATATATTTT. Protein: CASSLWDTVSHSGNTIYF.

The V call is TRBV14, the J call TRBJ2-2; TRBD1 might be the D (6 bases). The germline gives CDR1 SGHDN, CDR2 FVKESK. The CDR3 sequence is 17 residues long. V was cut by 5 bases and J by 0 bases, with 16 bases left in between. Here the CDR3 reads CASSITGTSTNTGELFF. The CDR3 DNA reads TGTGCCAGCAGCATAACCGGGACATCGACGAACACCGGGGAGCTGTTTTTT.

The rearrangement joins TRBV18 to TRBJ1-2, with D perhaps TRBD1 (5 bases). CDR3 length: 14 residues. Deletions cut 6 bases from V and 8 bases from J, with 19 bases between. Germline lookup yields CDR1 KGHSH and CDR2 LQKENI. CDR3 sequence: CASSTEGLWRGYTF. The CDR3 bases are TGTGCCAGCTCTACGGAGGGGCTCTGGCGCGGCTACACCTTC.

This clone was recorded a few times. This rearrangement joins TRBV6-5 to TRBJ2-1; D is undetermined. Trimming removed 6 bases at V and 7 bases at J, with 7 bases between. The V gene's germline CDR1 is MNHEY and CDR2 SVGAGI. The CDR3 is 11 residues long. CDR3 region: CASRGVNEQFF. CDR3 DNA sequence: TGTGCCAGCAGAGGAGTAAATGAGCAGTTCTTC.

This clone was observed once. The chain uses TRBV2 and TRBJ1-2; TRBD1 is a possible D gene (6 bases). CDR3 length: 13 residues. Germline V CDR1 and CDR2: SNHLY, FYNNEI. Trimming pared 3 bases from V and 4 bases from J, leaving 9 bases between. The CDR3 bases are TGTGCCAGCAGTGAGGGGGCCGGCTATGGCTACACCTTC. This gives the protein CASSEGAGYGYTF.

The J gene is TRBJ1-1, the V gene TRBV30; no firm D call. CDR3 length: 13 residues. V gave up 0 bases and J gave up 2 bases, with 7 bases separating them. Germline V gives CDR1 GTSNPN, CDR2 SVGIG (reference sequence). The CDR3 protein is CAWSVLDNTEAFF. The CDR3 nucleotides read TGTGCCTGGAGTGTACTAGATAACACTGAAGCTTTCTTT. The whole variable domain, filled in from reference TRBV30 and TRBJ1-1, reads SQTIHQWPATLVQPVGSPLSLECTVEGTSNPNLYWYRQAAGRGLQLLFYSVGIGQISSEVPQNLSASRPQDRQFILSSKKLLLSDSGFYLCAWSVLDNTEAFFGQGTRLTVV.

This sequence joins TRBV11-2 and TRBJ2-5; D may be TRBD2 (6 bases). The germline V gene has CDR1 SGHAT and CDR2 FQNNGV. This CDR3 has 14 residues. Between the trimmed V and J ends, which lost 5 bases and 2 bases, there was a span of 12 bases. The CDR3 DNA reads TGTGCCAGCAGCCCCGTCGGGAGTCAAGAGACCCAGTACTTC. It yields the protein CASSPVGSQETQYF.

The chain is built from TRBV5-4 and TRBJ2-6; TRBD1 agrees at 10 bases. Unmatched junction bases numbered 6, after V lost 4 bases and J lost 2 bases. This CDR3 spans 17 amino acids. Germline CDR1 is SGHNT and CDR2 is YYREEE (reference sequence). CDR3 in amino acids: CASSTGQGVAGANVLTF. In nucleotides, the CDR3 is TGTGCCAGCAGCACCGGACAGGGGGTGGCTGGGGCCAACGTCCTGACTTTC.

The gene calls are TRBV21-1 and TRBJ2-2; TRBD1 reflects the table's D call only, with no check against the DNA. TRBV21-1 represents a pseudogene. This CDR3 has 17 residues. The CDR3 here is CASSKAPTGTDTGELFF. DNA for the CDR3: TGTGCCAGCAGCAAAGCGCCCACAGGGACCGACACCGGGGAGCTGTTTTTT.

The chain links TRBV7-2 to TRBJ2-1; no definite D call. There are 13 residues in the CDR3. Trimming pared 3 bases from V and 10 bases from J, leaving 13 bases between. Germline-derived CDR1 and CDR2 are SGHTA and FQGNSA. The CDR3 is CASSLEMDQEQFF. In nucleotides, the CDR3 is TGTGCCAGCAGCTTGGAAATGGACCAGGAGCAGTTCTTC. The whole variable domain, filled in from reference TRBV7-2 and TRBJ2-1, reads GAGVSQSPSNKVTEKGKDVELRCDPISGHTALYWYRQSLGQGLEFLIYFQGNSAPDKSGLPSDRFSAERTGGSVSTLTIQRTQQEDSAVYLCASSLEMDQEQFFGPGTRLTVL.

The sample holds one count of this clone. The CDR3, as DNA: TGCGCCAGCACCCCCCTGGGACAGGGCGTCGACACCTTC. It yields the protein CASTPLGQGVDTF. V and J are TRBV5-1 and TRBJ1-2, with 9 bases lining up with TRBD1. V trimming: 6 bases; J trimming: 12 bases; junction bases outside the gene matches: 12. CDR3 size: 13 residues. CDR1 and CDR2 (germline): SGHRS, YFSETQ.

The chain joins TRBV19 to TRBJ1-5; perhaps TRBD1 as D (5 bases). Germline CDR1 and CDR2: LNHDA and SQIVND (reference sequence). The CDR3 extends over 13 amino acids. The germline V and J ends were trimmed by 3 bases and 7 bases, with 10 bases remaining between them. CDR3 sequence reads: CASSMGQGQPQHF. CDR3 nucleotides: TGTGCCAGTAGTATGGGGCAGGGACAGCCCCAGCATTTT.

This clone turned up a few times. The chain is built from TRBV19 and TRBJ2-6; D remains unclear. The CDR3 is 15 residues long. Germline V CDR1 and CDR2: LNHDA, SQIVND (reference sequence). The germline V and J ends were trimmed by 3 bases and 1 base, with 7 bases remaining between them. As DNA, the CDR3 is TGTGCCAGTAGTATCTACCGTTCTGGGGCCAACGTCCTGACTTTC. Translating it yields CASSIYRSGANVLTF. The whole variable domain, remainder taken from reference TRBV19 and TRBJ2-6, is DGGITQSPKYLFRKEGQNVTLSCEQNLNHDAMYWYRQDPGQGLRLIYYSQIVNDFQKGDIAEGYSVSREKKESFPLTVTSAQKNPTAFYLCASSIYRSGANVLTFGAGSRLTVL.

The V gene is TRBV3-1 (or the pseudogene TRBV3-2), the J gene TRBJ1-1; no definite D call. V shed 3 bases and J shed 4 bases, with 9 bases lying between them. Germline loops: CDR1 LGHDT, CDR2 YNNKEL (reference sequence). This CDR3 has 13 residues. The CDR3 nucleotides read TGTGCCAGCAGCCAGACGACGGTCACTGAAGCTTTCTTT. This sequence encodes CASSQTTVTEAFF.

CDR3 amino acids: CASSFGRVRLETQYF. In nucleotides, the CDR3 is TGTGCCAGCAGTTTCGGCAGGGTGAGATTAGAGACCCAGTACTTC. The chain carries TRBV28 and TRBJ2-5, with D possibly matching TRBD1 (5 bases). The V end lost 3 bases, the J end lost 4 bases, and 15 bases lay between the germline ends. The CDR3 is 15 amino acids. The germline V gene encodes CDR1 MDHEN and CDR2 SYDVKM. Full variable domain (rest looked up from reference TRBV28 and TRBJ2-5): DVKVTQSSRYLVKRTGEKVFLECVQDMDHENMFWYRQDPGLGLRLIYFSYDVKMKEKGDIPEGYSVSREKKERFSLILESASTNQTSMYLCASSFGRVRLETQYFGPGTRLLVL.

This chain uses TRBV9 with TRBJ2-7; D is unresolved. Germline CDR1 reads SGDLS; CDR2 reads YYNGEE. The CDR3 sequence is 15 residues long. Trimming removed 0 bases at V and 1 base at J, with 11 bases between. CDR3 sequence: CASSVGRHGSYEQYF. CDR3 sequence (DNA): TGTGCCAGCAGCGTAGGGAGACACGGTTCCTACGAGCAGTACTTC.

The genes are TRBV5-5 and TRBJ2-5; TRBD2 aligns across 8 bases. This CDR3 comprises 14 residues. Germline V gene lookup returns CDR1 SGHKS and CDR2 YYEKEE (reference sequence). V lost 4 bases to trimming and J lost 5 bases; unmatched junction nucleotides: 7. The CDR3 here is CASSGHLAGETQYF. The CDR3 DNA reads TGTGCCAGCAGCGGCCACTTAGCGGGGGAGACCCAGTACTTC.

V and J are TRBV5-4 and TRBJ1-2, with a tentative D call TRBD1 (5 bases). There are 14 residues in the CDR3. In germline, CDR1 is SGHNT, CDR2 YYREEE (reference sequence). Trimming left V 3 bases short and J 3 bases short, with 12 bases between. For the CDR3, the DNA is TGTGCCAGCAGCTCCAGGGTGGAAGACTATGGCTACACCTTC. Residues: CASSSRVEDYGYTF.

The CDR3 reads CASSHKGCGYTF. In DNA form, the CDR3 reads TGCGCCAGCAGTCACAAAGGGTGCGGCTACACCTTC. This chain links TRBV10-1 with TRBJ1-2, with unresolved D. This CDR3 has 12 residues. Germline CDR1 and CDR2: WNHNN and SYGVQD (reference sequence). V shed 5 bases and J shed 8 bases, with 12 bases lying between them.

This clone has a handful of counts. The chain joins TRBV7-8 to TRBJ1-2, with 9 positions matching TRBD1. The V segment lost 3 bases and the J segment 8 bases; nucleotides outside the gene matches: 13. The CDR3 is made up of 16 amino acids. Per the germline V gene, CDR1 is SGHVS and CDR2 is FQNEAQ. The CDR3 reads CASSLDTGTGILGYTF. The CDR3 DNA sequence: TGTGCCAGCAGCTTGGACACCGGGACAGGGATTCTAGGCTACACCTTC.